These 28 T cell receptor beta chains came from one sample sequenced in a study of T cell responses to AZD1222 COVID-19 vaccine. Profiling relied on immunoSEQ multiplex PCR, and the TCRdb table lists in-frame clones only, not all of them. The top ten hold 6.3% of the sample, which has some 130,000 clones, approximately 88% seen once. The sequencing used peripheral blood, collected on day 0 of AZD1222 vaccination. All receptors derive from an adult in good health.

This chain links TRBV7-9 with TRBJ1-1; 7 bases line up with TRBD1. The CDR3 sequence is 14 residues long. Germline V gene sequence: CDR1 SEHNR, CDR2 FQNEAQ (reference sequence). V shed 1 base, J shed 4 bases, and the junction held 3 bases outside the gene matches. CDR3: CASSLEGGPTEAFF. The CDR3 DNA follows: TGTGCCAGCAGCTTAGAAGGGGGCCCCACTGAAGCTTTCTTT.

The V call is TRBV4-1, the J call TRBJ2-6; D remains unclear. Germline V gene data show CDR1 as MGHRA and CDR2 as YSYEKL. Deletions cut 0 bases from V and 0 bases from J, with 9 bases between. The CDR3 has 17 residues. The CDR3 DNA sequence: TGCGCCAGCAGCCAAGATAAGGGAAGCTCTGGGGCCAACGTCCTGACTTTC. Protein product: CASSQDKGSSGANVLTF.

This sequence joins TRBV19 and TRBJ1-1; the D gene is possibly TRBD1 (5 bases). Trimming shortened V by 2 bases and J by 6 bases, and 10 bases separated the two germline ends. The CDR3 totals 13 residues. CDR1 and CDR2 from the germline V gene are LNHDA and SQIVND (reference sequence). The CDR3 spells CASSILGTAEAFF. In nucleotides, the CDR3 is TGTGCCAGTAGTATATTAGGGACTGCTGAAGCTTTCTTT. Using reference TRBV19 and TRBJ1-1 for the parts outside the CDR3, the full variable domain is DGGITQSPKYLFRKEGQNVTLSCEQNLNHDAMYWYRQDPGQGLRLIYYSQIVNDFQKGDIAEGYSVSREKKESFPLTVTSAQKNPTAFYLCASSILGTAEAFFGQGTRLTVV.

The chain is built from TRBV6-5 and TRBJ2-1; 8 bases match TRBD1. The CDR3 is made up of 15 amino acids. With V trimmed by 6 bases and J by 2 bases, 6 bases remained unmatched. From germline, CDR1 is MNHEY and CDR2 SVGAGI. The CDR3 reads CASRGTGRTYNEQFF. The CDR3, as DNA: TGTGCCAGCAGGGGGACAGGACGGACCTACAATGAGCAGTTCTTC.

The J gene is TRBJ1-4, the V gene TRBV25-1; no clear D gene. Germline CDR1 reads MGHDK; CDR2 reads SYGVNS. With 4 bases removed from V and 5 bases from J, the gap between germline ends came to 8 bases. The CDR3 is 13 residues long. The CDR3 DNA reads TGTGCCAGCAGTGGAGCGGGAAATGAAAAACTGTTTTTT. It is translated as CASSGAGNEKLFF. The variable domain in full, with the rest retrieved from reference TRBV25-1 and TRBJ1-4, is EADIYQTPRYLVIGTGKKITLECSQTMGHDKMYWYQQDPGMELHLIHYSYGVNSTEKGDLSSESTVSRIRTEHFPLTLESARPSHTSQYLCASSGAGNEKLFFGSGTQLSVL.

This clone was detected once. The CDR3 region is CASSFGANQPQHF. In DNA, the CDR3 is TGTGCCAGCAGTTTCGGGGCGAATCAGCCCCAGCATTTT. V gene TRBV27 combines with J gene TRBJ1-5, with D possibly being TRBD1 (5 bases). The germline gives CDR1 MNHEY, CDR2 SMNVEV (reference sequence). The CDR3 is made up of 13 amino acids. The ends were cut back, 3 bases at V and 4 bases at J, with 7 bases in the middle.

This clone has only one observation. The chain combines TRBV3-1 (or the pseudogene TRBV3-2) with TRBJ2-3; D might be TRBD1 or TRBD2, each matching 6 bases. There are 16 residues in the CDR3. Looked up from germline, CDR1 is LGHDT and CDR2 is YNNKEL (reference sequence). Between the trimmed V and J ends, which lost 0 bases and 4 bases, there was a span of 14 bases. This CDR3 is CASSQEMGGTSDTQYF. For the CDR3, the DNA is TGTGCCAGCAGCCAAGAGATGGGGGGCACCTCAGATACGCAGTATTTT.

The V and J genes are TRBV9 and TRBJ2-7; D is uncertain. Looked up from germline, CDR1 is SGDLS and CDR2 is YYNGEE. The CDR3 runs to 12 residues. Trimming cost V 4 bases and J 2 bases, with 7 bases left between them. The CDR3 region is CASSLTPYEQYF. The CDR3 DNA follows: TGTGCCAGCAGCCTTACTCCCTACGAGCAGTACTTC.

The J gene is TRBJ1-3, the V gene TRBV7-2; D is unresolved. Germline CDR1 is SGHTA and CDR2 is FQGNSA. With 4 bases removed from V and 0 bases from J, the gap between germline ends came to 10 bases. The CDR3 covers 15 residues. This CDR3 reads CASSWDVTSGNTIYF. The CDR3, as DNA: TGTGCCAGCAGCTGGGATGTTACCTCTGGAAACACCATATATTTT. The entire variable domain, with the rest obtained from reference TRBV7-2 and TRBJ1-3, is as follows: GAGVSQSPSNKVTEKGKDVELRCDPISGHTALYWYRQSLGQGLEFLIYFQGNSAPDKSGLPSDRFSAERTGGSVSTLTIQRTQQEDSAVYLCASSWDVTSGNTIYFGEGSWLTVV.

The V gene is TRBV3-1 (or the pseudogene TRBV3-2), the J gene TRBJ1-1; no clear D. CDR3 size: 12 residues. The V and J ends lost 6 bases and 1 base respectively, with 6 bases between them. Germline V CDR1 and CDR2: LGHDT, YNNKEL (reference sequence). The CDR3 coding sequence is TGTGCCAGCAGTAGACGGAACACTGAAGCTTTCTTT. Translated, it gives CASSRRNTEAFF.

In nucleotides, the CDR3 is TGTGCCAGCAGCTTAGAACCAGGGTTCTACGAGCAGTACTTC. The encoded protein is CASSLEPGFYEQYF. The chain recombines TRBV7-8 with TRBJ2-7, with D possibly being TRBD1 (5 bases). V dropped 1 base and J dropped 3 bases, with 10 bases sitting between them. Germline assignment: CDR1 SGHVS and CDR2 FQNEAQ. The CDR3 runs to 14 residues. The whole variable domain, filled in from reference TRBV7-8 and TRBJ2-7, reads GAGVSQSPRYKVAKRGQDVALRCDPISGHVSLFWYQQALGQGPEFLTYFQNEAQLDKSGLPSDRFFAERPEGSVSTLKIQRTQQEDSAVYLCASSLEPGFYEQYFGPGTRLTVT.

A note on this clone: An end of the junction does not agree with germline; a read error may underlie this. The V call is TRBV6-2 or TRBV6-3, the J call TRBJ2-1, with TRBD1 matching 9 bases. Looked up from germline, CDR1 is MNHEY and CDR2 is SVGEGT. The CDR3 extends over 13 amino acids. The CDR3 spells CASSSSDRDRALF. The CDR3 DNA sequence: TGTGCCAGCAGTTCTAGCGACCGGGACAGGGCTCTCTTC.

The J gene is TRBJ1-2, the V gene TRBV25-1; 7 nucleotides align to TRBD1. The V and J ends lost 2 bases and 7 bases, in that order; junction bases with no gene match: 10. The CDR3 is 15 residues long. From germline, CDR1 is MGHDK and CDR2 SYGVNS. The CDR3 sequence: CASSEAVRGGGGYTF. CDR3 DNA: TGTGCCAGCAGTGAAGCGGTCAGGGGGGGTGGTGGCTACACCTTC.

The V call is TRBV30, the J call TRBJ1-1; D perhaps matches TRBD1 (5 bases). Trimming left V 4 bases short and J 4 bases short, with 7 bases between. The CDR3 is made up of 11 amino acids. Germline-derived CDR1 and CDR2 are GTSNPN and SVGIG (reference sequence). The CDR3 reads CAWTQGTEAFF. The CDR3 DNA follows: TGTGCCTGGACGCAGGGCACTGAAGCTTTCTTT.

The rearrangement joins TRBV5-6 to TRBJ2-7, with D possibly TRBD1 on 6 matching bases. Germline lookup yields CDR1 SGHDT and CDR2 YYEEEE. The CDR3 runs to 16 residues. V shed 2 bases and J shed 1 base, with 16 bases lying between them. This CDR3 is CASSFQSGRGSYEQYF. CDR3 nucleotide sequence: TGTGCCAGCAGCTTTCAGTCGGGCAGGGGATCCTACGAGCAGTACTTC.

The genes are TRBV4-2 and TRBJ1-3, with 7 bases identical to TRBD1. Unmatched junction bases numbered 6, after V lost 1 base and J lost 0 bases. The CDR3 is made up of 17 amino acids. CDR1 and CDR2 from the germline V gene are LGHNA and YNFKEQ. CDR3: CASSQAGQPSSGNTIYF. The CDR3 DNA reads as TGTGCCAGCAGCCAAGCGGGACAGCCCAGCTCTGGAAACACCATATATTTT.

V and J are TRBV7-9 and TRBJ1-1; D is uncertain. The CDR3 contains 15 residues. Germline V CDR1 and CDR2: SEHNR, FQNEAQ (reference sequence). Trimming removed 1 base from V and 2 bases from J, with 11 bases in between. The CDR3 DNA sequence: TGTGCCAGCAGCTTAGGAGTCAGTCGAAACACTGAAGCTTTCTTT. It is translated as CASSLGVSRNTEAFF.

The chain couples TRBV10-3 to TRBJ1-2; 7 bases fit TRBD1. The CDR3 extends over 14 amino acids. V trimming: 2 bases; J trimming: 7 bases; junction bases outside the gene matches: 7. Germline V CDR1 and CDR2: ENHRY, SYGVKD. The CDR3 DNA sequence: TGTGCCATCAGTGAGACAGGGGAGTCCCTTGGCTACACCTTC. Encoded protein: CAISETGESLGYTF.

V and J are TRBV6-5 and TRBJ1-3; tentatively, D is TRBD1 (6 bases). The V gene's germline CDR1 is MNHEY and CDR2 SVGAGI. V lost 10 bases, J lost 0 bases, and 10 bases lay in between. The CDR3 runs 13 residues. CDR3 DNA sequence: TGTGCCACTGCAGGGGTCTCTGGAAACACCATATATTTT. Residues: CATAGVSGNTIYF.

The chain is built from TRBV30 and TRBJ2-4, with TRBD1 matching 10 bases. The length of the CDR3 is 13 residues. The junction had 6 bases not matched to a gene; V was cut back by 4 bases and J by 9 bases. Germline-derived CDR1 and CDR2 are GTSNPN and SVGIG (reference sequence). The CDR3 is CAWKWDRGSIQYF. The DNA of the CDR3 is TGTGCCTGGAAATGGGACAGGGGAAGCATTCAGTACTTC.

The chain is built from TRBV2 and TRBJ2-3, with 13 bases lining up with TRBD2. In germline, CDR1 is SNHLY, CDR2 FYNNEI. The junction had 5 bases not matched to a gene; V was cut back by 6 bases and J by 2 bases. There are 16 residues in the CDR3. CDR3 nucleotide sequence: TGTGCCAGCAGGAGACTAGCGGGGGGCAACACAGATACGCAGTATTTT. Encoded protein: CASRRLAGGNTDTQYF.

The rearrangement links TRBV19 to TRBJ2-3, with 10 bases aligning to TRBD2. The CDR3 spans 18 residues. The V gene's germline CDR1 is LNHDA and CDR2 SQIVND (reference sequence). V was clipped by 0 bases and J by 6 bases; unmatched bases: 12. CDR3 coding DNA: TGTGCCAGTAGTATAGATCTAGGACTAGCGGAACGTGCGGATACGCAGTATTTT. It specifies CASSIDLGLAERADTQYF.

The chain links TRBV18 to TRBJ1-5; TRBD1 might be the D (6 bases). This CDR3 is 14 amino acids long. Germline lookup yields CDR1 KGHSH and CDR2 LQKENI. Trimming pared 4 bases from V and 7 bases from J, leaving 14 bases between. Written as DNA, the CDR3 is TGTGCCAGCTCACTAAAGCAGGGGATCCAGCCCCAGCATTTT. Encoded protein: CASSLKQGIQPQHF.

V usage is TRBV30 and J usage is TRBJ2-6; D possibly corresponds to TRBD1 (6 bases). V shed 6 bases and J shed 0 bases, with 12 bases lying between them. Germline V gene sequence: CDR1 GTSNPN, CDR2 SVGIG (reference sequence). The CDR3 loop spans 15 amino acids. The CDR3 region is CACPDSLSGANVLTF. CDR3 bases: TGTGCCTGTCCGGACAGCCTCTCTGGGGCCAACGTCCTGACTTTC.

The chain recombines TRBV18 with TRBJ1-4; D remains unclear. The CDR3 consists of 16 residues. Germline lookup yields CDR1 KGHSH and CDR2 LQKENI. V lost 4 bases, J lost 0 bases, and 12 bases lay in between. The CDR3 DNA reads TGTGCCAGCTCACAGCGGACCGGGGCAACTAATGAAAAACTGTTTTTT. Encoded protein: CASSQRTGATNEKLFF.

The chain couples TRBV18 to TRBJ1-5; D uncertain. V was shortened by 3 bases and J by 7 bases, with 19 bases between the two germline ends. The CDR3 sequence is 16 residues long. Germline loops: CDR1 KGHSH, CDR2 LQKENI. The CDR3 nucleotides are TGTGCCAGCTCACCGAGTCGGGCAGGCTCGGGACAGCCCCAGCATTTT. As protein: CASSPSRAGSGQPQHF.

The chain couples TRBV29-1 to TRBJ1-2; D is uncertain. V dropped 4 bases and J dropped 4 bases, with 7 bases sitting between them. Germline V lookup: CDR1 SQVTM, CDR2 ANQGSEA. CDR3 size: 11 residues. This CDR3 is CSVGLGYGYTF. In DNA, the CDR3 is TGCAGCGTTGGTCTGGGCTATGGCTACACCTTC.

A few counts support this clone. The V and J genes are TRBV5-1 and TRBJ1-5; D might be TRBD1 (6 bases). The V and J ends lost 5 bases and 5 bases respectively, with 14 bases between them. The germline V gene encodes CDR1 SGHRS and CDR2 YFSETQ. The length of the CDR3 is 14 residues. The CDR3 bases are TGCGCCAGCAGAGGGGGGACGTTTGATCAGCCCCAGCATTTT. Protein sequence: CASRGGTFDQPQHF.